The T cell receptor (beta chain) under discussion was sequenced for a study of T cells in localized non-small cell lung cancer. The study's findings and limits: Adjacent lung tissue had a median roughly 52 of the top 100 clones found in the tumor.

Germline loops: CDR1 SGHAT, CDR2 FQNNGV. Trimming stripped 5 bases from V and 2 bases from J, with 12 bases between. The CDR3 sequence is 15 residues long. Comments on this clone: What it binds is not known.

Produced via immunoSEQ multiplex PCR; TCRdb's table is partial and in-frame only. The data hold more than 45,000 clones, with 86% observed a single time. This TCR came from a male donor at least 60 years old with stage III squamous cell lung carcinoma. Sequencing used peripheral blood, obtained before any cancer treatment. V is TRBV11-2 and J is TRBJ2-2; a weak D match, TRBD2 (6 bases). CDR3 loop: CASSGGLPNTGELFF. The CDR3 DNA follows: TGTGCCAGCAGCGGGGGACTTCCCAACACCGGGGAGCTGTTTTTT.